This T cell receptor (beta chain) is drawn from a study of T-cell reconstitution after alpha-beta-depleted transplantation in children. The table lists this clonotype with a few counts. The TCRbeta library was prepared with unique molecular identifiers. MiXCR was run by TCRdb on the PCR reads, yielding one entry per CDR3 protein. The sample shows about 410,000 distinct CDR3 sequences, roughly 21% of them seen only once. Germline V gene sequence: CDR1 MNHNS, CDR2 SASEGT. V lost 7 bases to trimming and J lost 12 bases, with 15 bases between them. The CDR3 runs to 11 residues. The genes are TRBV6-1 and TRBJ1-1; perhaps TRBD1 as D (6 bases). The source material was PBMCs from the stem cell graft donor, sampled from the stem cell graft. This TCR was sampled from a human donor who donated a stem cell graft to a child with acute myeloid leukemia. The CDR3 region is CASTEQGRTFF. Here the CDR3 DNA reads TGTGCCAGCACCGAACAGGGAAGGACTTTCTTT.